This T cell receptor beta chain was obtained from a study of shared T cell receptors in the human thymus (dated by TCRdb to the early 2020s). Broadly, across the study: The study investigated the way shared, self-reactive T-cell receptor alpha chains are produced in the human thymus.

Between the V and J ends, shortened by 4 bases and 2 bases respectively, the junction contains 14 bases. The CDR3 holds 15 amino acids from the cysteine to the phenylalanine. The sequence is cut down to CDR3 DNA, 45 bases in frame from base 1. CDR1 and CDR2 (LNHDA, SQIVND) derive from the germline V gene (reference sequence). The method was the immunoSEQ multiplex PCR assay. Sourced from immuneACCESS, this table was stored by TCRdb with only in-frame sequences that have V and J called. A share of the clones is absent; for the studies checked, an unresolved V gene accounts for under half, and the remainder has no known explanation. In all, the sample holds some 400,000 clones, and around 95% of those were seen once. Approximately 0.02% of the sample comes from the top ten. Comments on this clone: This receptor's antigen is unknown. Base quality data are lacking; no much larger clone is found one base away.

Sequenced material: thymocytes. The receptor was derived from a human donor. The chain joins TRBV19 to TRBJ1-2; tentative D gene TRBD1, with 5 bases matching. CDR3 region: CASSRDPDGNYGYTF. The nucleotide sequence is given as TGTGCCAGTAGTAGGGACCCGGACGGGAACTATGGCTACACCTTC.